The 13 T cell receptor beta chains listed next were all sequenced from one sample in a study of T cells in Graves' hyperthyroidism and ophthalmopathy. The source material, RNA transcripts, was used to amplify TCR beta CDR3 regions. An initial round of RT-PCR targeting the TCR CDR3 relied on the HTBI primer set. In TCRdb, the multiplex PCR reads were re-called with MiXCR into one record per CDR3 protein. The sample lists approximately 210,000 distinct CDR3 sequences, roughly a sixth seen once, with approximately 50% in the top ten. The sample was blood. The receptors were gathered from a middle-aged man with Graves' hyperthyroidism.

This chain connects TRBV5-1 to TRBJ1-2; TRBD1 aligns across 10 bases. The CDR3 extends over 13 amino acids. Trimming removed 2 bases from V and 10 bases from J; junction bases left unmatched: 5. Germline CDR1 SGHRS, CDR2 YFSETQ. The CDR3 DNA reads TGCGCCAGCAGCTTCGGGGACAGGGGATACTACACCTTC. Protein product: CASSFGDRGYYTF.

This clonotype was detected many times. The chain uses TRBV6-1 and TRBJ2-3; D remains ambiguous. There are 14 residues in the CDR3. V dropped 6 bases and J dropped 6 bases, with 16 bases sitting between them. Germline V gene data show CDR1 as MNHNS and CDR2 as SASEGT. The CDR3 reads CASSPAVLGDTQYF. The CDR3 DNA follows: TGTGCCAGCAGCCCCGCGGTCCTAGGTGATACGCAGTATTTT.

This clonotype was detected many times. The J gene is TRBJ2-1, the V gene TRBV7-2, with TRBD2 matching over 7 bases. This CDR3 has 16 amino acids. V shed 0 bases, J shed 7 bases, and the junction held 9 bases outside the gene matches. Germline CDR1 SGHTA, CDR2 FQGNSA. Written as DNA, the CDR3 is TGTGCCAGCAGCTTAGCTGGGACTACCCGCGATAATGAGCAGTTCTTC. Protein sequence: CASSLAGTTRDNEQFF.

This clonotype was counted between two and nine times. The chain has TRBV9 and TRBJ1-3, with D unclear. Per the germline V gene, CDR1 is SGDLS and CDR2 is YYNGEE. Trimming removed 0 bases from V and 0 bases from J, with 4 bases in between. The CDR3 sequence is 14 residues long. The CDR3 region has the DNA TGTGCCAGCAGCGTAGTGGACTCTGGAAACACCATATATTTT. Its translation: CASSVVDSGNTIYF.

In its sample, this clonotype was seen many times. V and J are TRBV6-5 and TRBJ2-7, with 10 bases aligning to TRBD2. Germline CDR1 reads MNHEY; CDR2 reads SVGAGI. Trimming cost V 2 bases and J 2 bases; bases outside gene matches: 3. This CDR3 region has 15 residues. For the CDR3, the DNA is TGTGCCAGCAGTTACGGACTAGCGGCCCCCTACGAGCAGTACTTC. Protein sequence: CASSYGLAAPYEQYF.

Many counts were recorded for this clonotype. The rearrangement uses TRBV28 and TRBJ2-1; 14 bases fit TRBD2. The CDR3 covers 19 residues. Germline V lookup: CDR1 MDHEN, CDR2 SYDVKM. V was clipped by 0 bases and J by 2 bases; unmatched bases: 6. This CDR3 reads CASSLWGTSGSSPYNEQFF. DNA of the CDR3: TGTGCCAGCAGTTTATGGGGGACTAGCGGGAGCTCCCCCTACAATGAGCAGTTCTTC.

There are many counts of this clonotype. The chain recombines TRBV5-1 with TRBJ2-7; perhaps TRBD1 as D (6 bases). The CDR3 spans 13 residues. V shed 2 bases and J shed 2 bases, with 8 bases lying between them. From germline, CDR1 is SGHRS and CDR2 YFSETQ. In DNA form, the CDR3 reads TGCGCCAGCAGCTTACAGGGCACCTACGAGCAGTACTTC. Its protein product is CASSLQGTYEQYF.

This clonotype was seen only a few times. The chain carries TRBV5-1 and TRBJ2-5; TRBD2 matches at 8 bases. The V gene's germline CDR1 is SGHRS and CDR2 YFSETQ. The length of the CDR3 is 14 residues. The V and J ends lost 4 bases and 1 base, in that order; junction bases with no gene match: 3. The DNA for the CDR3 is TGCGCCAGCAGCACAACTAGCGGCCAAGAGACCCAGTACTTC. Its translation is CASSTTSGQETQYF.

In this sample, this clonotype turned up a few times. V usage is TRBV2 and J usage is TRBJ2-1, with 8 bases matching TRBD2. The CDR3 spans 14 residues. Losses at the gene ends were 7 bases for V and 7 bases for J; bases not matched to a gene: 9. From germline, CDR1 is SNHLY and CDR2 FYNNEI. The CDR3 region is CASNLGLEPNEQFF. CDR3 DNA: TGTGCCAGCAATCTGGGACTAGAGCCTAATGAGCAGTTCTTC.

This clonotype was picked up a small number of times. The chain is built from TRBV20-1 and TRBJ2-5; 7 bases are shared with TRBD2. Germline CDR1 and CDR2: DFQATT and SNEGSKA (reference sequence). The V segment lost 7 bases and the J segment 4 bases; nucleotides outside the gene matches: 3. The CDR3 extends over 11 amino acids. The CDR3 reads CSEASGETQYF. The CDR3 region has the DNA TGCAGTGAGGCTAGCGGAGAGACCCAGTACTTC.

This clonotype has at least ten counts. DNA for the CDR3: TGTGCCAGCAGAACCACAGGGTCCGGAGGGGAGCAGTTCTTC. Translating it yields CASRTTGSGGEQFF. The chain is built from TRBV12-3 or TRBV12-4 and TRBJ2-1; D is perhaps TRBD1 or TRBD2 (6 bases each). V was clipped by 6 bases and J by 10 bases, with 19 bases between them. The CDR3 runs 14 residues.

The table lists this clonotype with many counts. V and J are TRBV10-3 and TRBJ1-1; D gene uncertain. The CDR3 is 14 residues long. V was clipped by 2 bases and J by 0 bases, with 7 bases between them. Germline CDR1 ENHRY, CDR2 SYGVKD. CDR3 nucleotide sequence: TGTGCCATCAGTGAGGCCGATCTGAACACTGAAGCTTTCTTT. The encoded protein is CAISEADLNTEAFF.

A note on this clonotype: This may come from a read error, since a much larger clone is one base off. The chain recombines TRBV20-1 with TRBJ2-7, with 13 bases that match TRBD2. Germline CDR1 reads DFQATT; CDR2 reads SNEGSKA (reference sequence). V lost 6 bases to trimming and J lost 5 bases; unmatched junction nucleotides: 10. The CDR3 runs to 15 residues. CDR3 bases: TGCAGTGCCTGGACTAGCGGGAGTCTAATCCACGAGCAGTACTTC. Residues: CSAWTSGSLIHEQYF.